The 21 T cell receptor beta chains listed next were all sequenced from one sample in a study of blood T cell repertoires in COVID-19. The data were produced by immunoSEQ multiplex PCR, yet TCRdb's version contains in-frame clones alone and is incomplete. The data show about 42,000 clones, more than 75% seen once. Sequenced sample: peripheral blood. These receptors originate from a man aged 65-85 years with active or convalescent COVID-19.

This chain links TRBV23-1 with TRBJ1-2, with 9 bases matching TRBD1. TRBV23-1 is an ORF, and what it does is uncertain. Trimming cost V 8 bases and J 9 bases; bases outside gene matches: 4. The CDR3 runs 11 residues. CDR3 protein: CASSDRGCYTF. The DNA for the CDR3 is TGCGCCAGCTCTGACAGGGGGTGCTACACCTTC.

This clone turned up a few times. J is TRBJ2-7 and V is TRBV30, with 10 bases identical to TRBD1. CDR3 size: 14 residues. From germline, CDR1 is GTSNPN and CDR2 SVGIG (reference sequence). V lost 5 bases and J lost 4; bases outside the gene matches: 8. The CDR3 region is CAWDPGQGSYEQYF. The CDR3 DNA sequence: TGTGCCTGGGATCCGGGACAGGGGTCGTACGAGCAGTACTTC.

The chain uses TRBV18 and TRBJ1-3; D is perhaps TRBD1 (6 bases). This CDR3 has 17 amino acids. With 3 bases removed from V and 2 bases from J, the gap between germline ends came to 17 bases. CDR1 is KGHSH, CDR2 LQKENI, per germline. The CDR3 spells CASSPSASGQAGNTIYF. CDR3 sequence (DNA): TGTGCCAGCTCACCCTCGGCCTCGGGACAAGCTGGAAACACCATATATTTT.

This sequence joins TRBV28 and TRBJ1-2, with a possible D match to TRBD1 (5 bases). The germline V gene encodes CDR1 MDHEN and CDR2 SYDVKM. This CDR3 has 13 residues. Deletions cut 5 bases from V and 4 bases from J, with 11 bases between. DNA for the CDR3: TGTGCCAGCAGTCGACAGCAGACCTATGGCTACACCTTC. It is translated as CASSRQQTYGYTF.

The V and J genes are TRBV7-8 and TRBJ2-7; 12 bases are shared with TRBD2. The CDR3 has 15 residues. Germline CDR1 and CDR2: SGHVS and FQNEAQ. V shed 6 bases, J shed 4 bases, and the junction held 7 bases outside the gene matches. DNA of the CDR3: TGTGCCAGCAGGTCGTCCGGGACTAGCGGGTACGAGCAGTACTTC. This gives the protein CASRSSGTSGYEQYF.

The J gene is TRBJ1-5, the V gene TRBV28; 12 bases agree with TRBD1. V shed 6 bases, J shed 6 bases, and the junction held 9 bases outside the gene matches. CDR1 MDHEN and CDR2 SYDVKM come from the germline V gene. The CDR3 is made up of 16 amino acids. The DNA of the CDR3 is TGTGCCAGCAGATCCGGGACAGGGGGCACAAGTCAGCCCCAGCATTTT. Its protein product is CASRSGTGGTSQPQHF. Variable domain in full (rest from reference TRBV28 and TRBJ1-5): DVKVTQSSRYLVKRTGEKVFLECVQDMDHENMFWYRQDPGLGLRLIYFSYDVKMKEKGDIPEGYSVSREKKERFSLILESASTNQTSMYLCASRSGTGGTSQPQHFGDGTRLSIL.

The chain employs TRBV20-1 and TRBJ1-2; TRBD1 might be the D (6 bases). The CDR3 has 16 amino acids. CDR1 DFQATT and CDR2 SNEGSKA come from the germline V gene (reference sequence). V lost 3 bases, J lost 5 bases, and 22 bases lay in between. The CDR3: CSASSGGGGIGYGYTF. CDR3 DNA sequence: TGCAGTGCTAGTTCTGGGGGCGGGGGCATTGGATATGGCTACACCTTC.

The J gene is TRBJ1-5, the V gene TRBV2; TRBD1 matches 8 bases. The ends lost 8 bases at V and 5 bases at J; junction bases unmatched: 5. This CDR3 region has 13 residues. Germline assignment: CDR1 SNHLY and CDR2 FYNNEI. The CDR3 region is CASFGTGDQPQHF. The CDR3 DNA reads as TGTGCCAGCTTTGGGACAGGTGATCAGCCCCAGCATTTT.

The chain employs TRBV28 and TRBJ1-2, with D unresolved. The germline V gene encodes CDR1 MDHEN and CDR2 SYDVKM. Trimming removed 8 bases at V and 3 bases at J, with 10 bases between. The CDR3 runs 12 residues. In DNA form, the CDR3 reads TGTGCCAGCTCGGTGGAGGACTATGGCTACACCTTC. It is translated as CASSVEDYGYTF.

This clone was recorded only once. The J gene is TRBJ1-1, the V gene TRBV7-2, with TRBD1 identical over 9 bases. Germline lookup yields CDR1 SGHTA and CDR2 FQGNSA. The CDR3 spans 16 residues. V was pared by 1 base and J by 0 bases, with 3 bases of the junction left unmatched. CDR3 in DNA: TGTGCCAGCAGCTTAGGACAGGGGGGGATGAACACTGAAGCTTTCTTT. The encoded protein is CASSLGQGGMNTEAFF.

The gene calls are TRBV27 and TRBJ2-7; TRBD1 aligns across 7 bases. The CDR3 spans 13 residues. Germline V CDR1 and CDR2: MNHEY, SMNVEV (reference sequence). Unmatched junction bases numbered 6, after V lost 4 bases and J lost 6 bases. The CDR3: CASSSRQGSEQYF. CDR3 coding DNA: TGTGCCAGCAGTTCTCGACAGGGTTCCGAGCAGTACTTC.

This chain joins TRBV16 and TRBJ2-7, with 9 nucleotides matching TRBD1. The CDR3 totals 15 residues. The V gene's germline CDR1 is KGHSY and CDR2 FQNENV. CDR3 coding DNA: TGTGCCAGCAGCCAGGACCTCCCCGGGACAGGGTCCTATCCGGTC. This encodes CASSQDLPGTGSYPV.

The CDR3 protein is CASSTGVNSPLHF. CDR3 sequence (DNA): TGTGCCAGCAGTACAGGGGTGAATTCACCCCTCCACTTT. V is TRBV12-3 or TRBV12-4 and J is TRBJ1-6; 7 nucleotides agree with TRBD1. With 5 bases clipped from V and 7 bases from J, the junction kept 2 bases outside the gene matches. The CDR3 runs to 13 residues.

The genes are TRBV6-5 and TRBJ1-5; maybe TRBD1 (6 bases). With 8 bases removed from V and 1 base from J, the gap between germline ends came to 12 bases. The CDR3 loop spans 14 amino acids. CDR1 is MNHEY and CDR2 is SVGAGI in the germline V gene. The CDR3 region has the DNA TGTGCCAGCTACAGGGATGGGAGCAATCAGCCCCAGCATTTT. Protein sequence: CASYRDGSNQPQHF.

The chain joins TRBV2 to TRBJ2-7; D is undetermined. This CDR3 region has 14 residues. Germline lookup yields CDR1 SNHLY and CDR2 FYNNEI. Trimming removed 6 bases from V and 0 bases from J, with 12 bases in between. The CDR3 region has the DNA TGTGCCAGCAGCGAAACACCCAACTCCTACGAGCAGTACTTC. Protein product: CASSETPNSYEQYF.

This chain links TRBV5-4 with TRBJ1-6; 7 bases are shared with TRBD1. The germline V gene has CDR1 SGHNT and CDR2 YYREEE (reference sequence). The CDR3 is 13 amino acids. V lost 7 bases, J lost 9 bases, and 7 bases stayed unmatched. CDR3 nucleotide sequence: TGTGCCAGCCCTCGACAGGGAAGTTCACCCCTCCACTTT. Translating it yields CASPRQGSSPLHF.

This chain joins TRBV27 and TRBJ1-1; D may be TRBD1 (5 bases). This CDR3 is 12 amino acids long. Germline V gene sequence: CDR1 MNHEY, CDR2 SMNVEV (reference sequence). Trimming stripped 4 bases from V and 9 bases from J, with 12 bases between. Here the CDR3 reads CASSSDSLKAFF. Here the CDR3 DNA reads TGTGCCAGCAGTTCCGACAGTCTTAAAGCTTTCTTT.

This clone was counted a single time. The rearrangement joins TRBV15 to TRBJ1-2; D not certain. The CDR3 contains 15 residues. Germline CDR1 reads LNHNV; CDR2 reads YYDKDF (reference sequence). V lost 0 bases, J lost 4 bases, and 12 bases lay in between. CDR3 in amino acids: CATSREGGWTYGYTF. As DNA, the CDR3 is TGTGCCACCAGCAGAGAAGGAGGGTGGACCTATGGCTACACCTTC.

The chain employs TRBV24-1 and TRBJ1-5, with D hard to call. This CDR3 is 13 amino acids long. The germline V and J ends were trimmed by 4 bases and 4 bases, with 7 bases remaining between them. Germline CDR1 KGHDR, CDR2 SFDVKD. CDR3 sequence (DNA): TGTGCCACCAGTGACCAGCGGAATCAGCCCCAGCATTTT. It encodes CATSDQRNQPQHF.

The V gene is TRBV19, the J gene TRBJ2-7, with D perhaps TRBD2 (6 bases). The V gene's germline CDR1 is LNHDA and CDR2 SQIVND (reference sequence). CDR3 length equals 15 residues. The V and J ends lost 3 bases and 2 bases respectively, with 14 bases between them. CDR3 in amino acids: CASSIFHGGTYEQYF. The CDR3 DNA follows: TGTGCCAGTAGTATTTTCCATGGCGGGACCTACGAGCAGTACTTC.

The CDR3 protein is CASSQGTGNTIYF. CDR3 nucleotide sequence: TGTGCCAGCTCCCAGGGAACTGGAAACACCATATATTTT. This chain connects TRBV7-3 to TRBJ1-3, with D possibly matching TRBD1 (5 bases). Between the trimmed V and J ends, which lost 8 bases and 2 bases, there was a span of 10 bases. CDR3 size: 13 residues. The V gene's germline CDR1 is SGHTA and CDR2 FQGTGA.